Each of the 22 T cell receptor beta chains below was sequenced from the same sample in a study of post-analysis software for immune sequencing data. TCR beta libraries were prepared from cDNA with unique molecular identifiers. MiXCR, applied by TCRdb to the PCR reads, yields one record per CDR3 protein. The sample consists of over 150,000 distinct CDR3 sequences, roughly 35% of them appearing once. Material: blood, obtained after autologous hematopoietic stem cell transplantation. The receptors were gathered from a girl aged 10 to 17 with multiple sclerosis.

V gene TRBV27 combines with J gene TRBJ1-1, with D possibly matching TRBD1 (5 bases). Trimming removed 4 bases from V and 1 base from J, with 10 bases in between. This CDR3 is 14 amino acids long. Germline V lookup: CDR1 MNHEY, CDR2 SMNVEV (reference sequence). CDR3 in amino acids: CASSSGVPNTEAFF. Written as DNA, the CDR3 is TGTGCCAGCAGTTCGGGGGTCCCGAACACTGAAGCTTTCTTT.

There are a few counts of this clonotype. The CDR3 DNA is TGTGCCAGCAGCTTAAGTATCCAGGGGGATTCACCCCTCCACTTT. This encodes CASSLSIQGDSPLHF. V gene TRBV7-9 combines with J gene TRBJ1-6, with 7 positions matching TRBD1. The germline CDR1 and CDR2 sequences are SEHNR and FQNEAQ (reference sequence). CDR3 length equals 15 residues. V lost 2 bases and J lost 8; bases outside the gene matches: 6.

The genes are TRBV6-5 and TRBJ2-1; TRBD2 might be the D (5 bases). The V gene's germline CDR1 is MNHEY and CDR2 SVGAGI. The CDR3 totals 13 residues. V lost 6 bases and J 7 bases, leaving 13 bases between the germline ends. The CDR3 DNA reads as TGTGCCAGCAGCCACCCGCCGGGAAATGAGCAGTTCTTC. Translation gives CASSHPPGNEQFF.

The chain has TRBV5-1 and TRBJ1-2, with D possibly matching TRBD1 (6 bases). Trimming shortened V by 5 bases and J by 6 bases, and 17 bases separated the two germline ends. CDR1 and CDR2 (germline): SGHRS, YFSETQ. The CDR3 runs 14 residues. Here the CDR3 reads CASRIDTGRDGYTF. CDR3 in DNA: TGCGCCAGCAGAATAGACACAGGGCGAGATGGCTACACCTTC.

This clonotype appeared a few times. This chain uses TRBV20-1 with TRBJ2-4; D may match TRBD1 or TRBD2 (6 bases each). The length of the CDR3 is 12 residues. Germline lookup yields CDR1 DFQATT and CDR2 SNEGSKA (reference sequence). With 6 bases removed from V and 9 bases from J, the gap between germline ends came to 15 bases. CDR3 nucleotide sequence: TGCAGTGCCGAGGGGGGAGAACTCATTCAGTACTTC. Translating it yields CSAEGGELIQYF.

The chain combines TRBV6-6 with TRBJ1-5, with 7 bases lining up with TRBD1. Trimming at V came to 2 bases and at J to 2 bases, leaving 9 bases not matched to a gene. The germline CDR1 and CDR2 sequences are MNHNY and SVGAGI (reference sequence). The CDR3 contains 17 residues. The CDR3 sequence is CASSYGGPGGCNQPQHF. CDR3 DNA sequence: TGTGCCAGCAGTTACGGCGGACCAGGGGGATGCAATCAGCCCCAGCATTTT.

CDR3: CASSKTTKGTGGWNEQFF. CDR3 DNA: TGTGCCAGCAGCAAAACAACAAAAGGGACAGGGGGCTGGAATGAGCAGTTCTTC. The V and J genes are TRBV21-1 and TRBJ2-1; TRBD1 is the table's D call, not checked against the DNA. TRBV21-1 corresponds to a pseudogene. The CDR3 runs 18 residues.

The chain employs TRBV29-1 and TRBJ2-3, with D possibly TRBD1 on 6 matching bases. Deletions cut 3 bases from V and 6 bases from J, with 19 bases between. The CDR3 sequence is 15 residues long. The germline V gene has CDR1 SQVTM and CDR2 ANQGSEA. DNA for the CDR3: TGCAGCGTTGATGGACAGACTGCCAGGATGGATACGCAGTATTTT. Its translation is CSVDGQTARMDTQYF.

This rearrangement joins TRBV10-3 to TRBJ2-1; TRBD2 agrees at 10 bases. V lost 4 bases, J lost 4 bases, and 4 bases stayed unmatched. Looked up from germline, CDR1 is ENHRY and CDR2 is SYGVKD. This CDR3 comprises 15 residues. The DNA of the CDR3 is TGTGCCATCAGTGCGGGACTAGCGAATTACAATGAGCAGTTCTTC. This gives the protein CAISAGLANYNEQFF.

V and J are TRBV6-2 or TRBV6-3 and TRBJ1-5, with D perhaps TRBD1 (5 bases). Germline CDR1 and CDR2: MNHEY and SVGEGT. This CDR3 region has 17 residues. V was shortened by 4 bases and J by 4 bases, with 20 bases between the two germline ends. As DNA, the CDR3 is TGTGCCAGCAGTTCCCGGGACCCTTTGGAGTGGAATCAGCCCCAGCATTTT. Protein: CASSSRDPLEWNQPQHF.

V usage is TRBV29-1 and J usage is TRBJ2-3; a possible D gene is TRBD1 (6 bases). Germline CDR1 is SQVTM and CDR2 is ANQGSEA. V was cut by 3 bases and J by 2 bases, with 12 bases left in between. The CDR3 has 14 residues. The CDR3 protein is CSVEIGGTTDTQYF. The DNA for the CDR3 is TGCAGCGTTGAGATAGGGGGTACCACAGATACGCAGTATTTT.

The V call is TRBV29-1, the J call TRBJ2-1; D not resolved. Germline CDR1 and CDR2: SQVTM and ANQGSEA. Trimming removed 4 bases from V and 4 bases from J, with 11 bases in between. The CDR3 is 13 residues long. As DNA, the CDR3 is TGCAGCGTTGCCCGGGCGGTGTACAATGAGCAGTTCTTC. It translates to CSVARAVYNEQFF.

The V call is TRBV20-1, the J call TRBJ1-1, with TRBD1 matching 8 bases. Germline V gene lookup returns CDR1 DFQATT and CDR2 SNEGSKA (reference sequence). The CDR3 is made up of 15 amino acids. Trimming at V came to 1 base and at J to 3 bases, leaving 7 bases not matched to a gene. The CDR3 region is CSARAVTGVDTEAFF. The CDR3 region has the DNA TGCAGTGCTAGAGCCGTGACAGGGGTTGACACTGAAGCTTTCTTT.

In regard to this clonotype: Here the CDR3 omits its conserved ending phenylalanine or tryptophan, so a read error is the likely source. The chain is built from TRBV6-6 and TRBJ1-5; TRBD1 matches at 7 bases. The CDR3 has 14 residues. Trimming took 2 bases from V and 7 from J; bases not matched to a gene: 5. Germline loops: CDR1 MNHNY, CDR2 SVGAGI (reference sequence). As DNA, the CDR3 is TGTGCCAGCAGTTACCCCGACAGGGACCAGCCCCAGCATTGT. Translating it yields CASSYPDRDQPQHC.

This chain joins TRBV5-1 and TRBJ2-1; TRBD2 matches at 14 bases. Germline trimming cut 3 bases from V and 6 bases from J; bases unmatched to any gene: 5. CDR1 SGHRS and CDR2 YFSETQ come from the germline V gene. This CDR3 has 16 amino acids. CDR3 DNA: TGCGCCAGCAGCTCGGGACTAGCGGGAGCTGGCAATGAGCAGTTCTTC. Translated, it gives CASSSGLAGAGNEQFF.

This clonotype was seen only a few times. This chain joins TRBV7-2 and TRBJ2-7; D perhaps matches TRBD2 (6 bases). Germline values: CDR1 SGHTA, CDR2 FQGNSA. The CDR3 consists of 14 residues. Trimming stripped 2 bases from V and 0 bases from J, with 8 bases between. The CDR3 sequence is CASSLWDSSYEQYF. The DNA for the CDR3 is TGTGCCAGCAGCTTATGGGACTCCTCCTACGAGCAGTACTTC.

The V gene is TRBV7-9, the J gene TRBJ2-1; the D gene could be TRBD1 or TRBD2 (5 bases each). Between the trimmed V and J ends, which lost 4 bases and 1 base, there was a span of 14 bases. The CDR3 consists of 16 residues. Per the germline V gene, CDR1 is SEHNR and CDR2 is FQNEAQ (reference sequence). The chain's CDR3 is CASSSFRDGSYNEQFF. CDR3 bases: TGTGCCAGCAGCTCCTTCCGGGACGGATCCTACAATGAGCAGTTCTTC. Full variable domain (missing parts from reference TRBV7-9 and TRBJ2-1): DTGVSQNPRHKITKRGQNVTFRCDPISEHNRLYWYRQTLGQGPEFLTYFQNEAQLEKSRLLSDRFSAERPKGSFSTLEIQRTEQGDSAMYLCASSSFRDGSYNEQFFGPGTRLTVL.

In its sample, this clonotype was seen a few times. This chain links TRBV28 with TRBJ2-7; TRBD1 matches at 8 bases. J lost 3 bases, V lost 8 bases, and 6 bases had no gene match. The length of the CDR3 is 13 residues. The V gene's germline CDR1 is MDHEN and CDR2 SYDVKM. The CDR3 loop is CASSLGTGYEQYF. The DNA of the CDR3 is TGTGCCAGCTCCCTGGGGACAGGCTACGAGCAGTACTTC.

This sequence joins TRBV21-1 and TRBJ2-1; TRBD1 is the table's D call, not checked against the DNA. TRBV21-1 represents a pseudogene. The CDR3 loop spans 17 amino acids. CDR3 in amino acids: CAGSMDRGKRPYNEQFF. The CDR3 DNA reads TGTGCCGGCAGCATGGACAGGGGGAAAAGACCCTACAATGAGCAGTTCTTC.

The rearrangement links TRBV10-1 to TRBJ2-1; 7 bases agree with TRBD1. The end of the DNA aligns better with TRBJ2-7, so the J call may be wrong. The V gene's germline CDR1 is WNHNN and CDR2 SYGVQD (reference sequence). There are 13 residues in the CDR3. The CDR3, as DNA: TGCGCCAGCAGTGAGACAGGGGTCTACGAGCAGTACTTC. Protein: CASSETGVYEQYF.

This clonotype was detected ten times or more. The chain uses TRBV5-5 and TRBJ2-2; 8 bases match TRBD1. Germline V lookup: CDR1 SGHKS, CDR2 YYEKEE (reference sequence). The J segment lost 4 bases and the V segment lost 2 bases, leaving 10 bases of the junction unmatched. CDR3 length equals 17 residues. DNA of the CDR3: TGTGCCAGCAGCTTCCGCGCGATGACAGGGGTCACCGGGGAGCTGTTTTTT. Translation gives CASSFRAMTGVTGELFF.

This clonotype was seen a handful of times. The chain has TRBV20-1 and TRBJ1-1; a possible D gene is TRBD1 (6 bases). Per germline, CDR1 DFQATT and CDR2 SNEGSKA (reference sequence). The germline V and J ends were trimmed by 5 bases and 8 bases, with 12 bases remaining between them. The CDR3 runs to 11 residues. DNA for the CDR3: TGCAGTGCTTATCTGGGGGGCGAAGCTTTCTTT. Translated: CSAYLGGEAFF.